This T cell receptor beta chain was profiled in a study of blood T cell repertoires in COVID-19. The data were produced by immunoSEQ multiplex PCR, yet TCRdb's version contains in-frame clones alone and is incomplete. This sample has approximately 400,000 clones, with over 65% found just once. Germline values: CDR1 SGHRS, CDR2 YFSETQ. The CDR3 length is 14 residues. V lost 6 bases and J 0 bases, leaving 12 bases between the germline ends. The chain has TRBV5-1 and TRBJ1-1; tentatively, D is TRBD1 (6 bases). What was sequenced was peripheral blood. The TCR originated in a human donor with acute or convalescent COVID-19. The donor label of this sample is uncertain. The CDR3, as DNA: TGCGCCAGCAAGGGGGGGCTTTTGAACACTGAAGCTTTCTTT. It translates to CASKGGLLNTEAFF.